This T cell receptor (beta chain) was identified during a study of T cell responses to AZD1222 COVID-19 vaccine. Study-wide results and caveats: Spike-wide coverage was observed for vaccine-associated CD4 TCRs, with dominant responses at 160-218 and 743-854. White British donors predominated, females outnumbered males, and clonal diversity was possibly underestimated.

Combined were second doses at about 4 or about 12 weeks. The CDR3 runs to 14 residues. Germline V gives CDR1 SNHLY, CDR2 FYNNEI. The V gene lost 6 bases and the J gene lost 7 bases, with 13 bases spanning the gap. TCRdb's copy holds only in-frame clones and misses some; the assay was immunoSEQ multiplex PCR. The data hold roughly 180,000 clones, with about nine tenths observed a single time. Of note for this clone: Its antigen remains unidentified.

J is TRBJ1-6 and V is TRBV2; D gene uncertain. This sample comprised peripheral blood, obtained 28 days after the second AZD1222 dose. This TCR was recovered from an adult who received the AZD1222 COVID-19 vaccine. CDR3 sequence reads: CASSSQFLNSPLHF. The CDR3 DNA sequence: TGTGCCAGCAGCTCCCAGTTCTTAAATTCACCCCTCCACTTT.